The T cell receptor (beta chain) described here comes from a study of post-analysis software for immune sequencing data. Study outcomes and limitations: Roughly five TRBV segments occurring more often in patients than controls included TRBV5-6, TRBV5-1 and TRBV20-1.

CDR1 is SEHNR and CDR2 is FQNEAQ in the germline V gene (reference sequence). The CDR3 runs 17 residues. TCR beta libraries were prepared from cDNA with unique molecular identifiers. The source material, roughly 0.9 to 11 million T cells, gave rise to about 520,000 cDNA molecules. MiXCR, applied by TCRdb to the PCR reads, yields one record per CDR3 protein. The data show roughly 800,000 distinct CDR3 sequences, approximately 50% seen once. Turning to this clonotype: No antigen is known for it.

The source material was blood. The sequence derives from a girl between 5 and 17 years old with multiple sclerosis. The chain has TRBV7-9 and TRBJ2-5, with D possibly being TRBD1 (6 bases). TRBJ2-7 matches the DNA end more closely, so the J call is doubtful. The CDR3 here is CASSLNGPTGPHCEQYF. DNA of the CDR3: TGTGCCAGCAGCTTAAACGGGCCGACAGGCCCCCACTGCGAGCAGTACTTC.